This T cell receptor (beta chain) is from a study of blood T cell repertoires in COVID-19. The repertoire was sequenced with immunoSEQ multiplex PCR; TCRdb's copy has only in-frame clones and lacks some. The sample lists about 380,000 clones; approximately 87% were seen once. CDR1 MNHNY and CDR2 SVGAGI come from the germline V gene (reference sequence). With 5 bases removed from V and 6 bases from J, the gap between germline ends came to 17 bases. The length of the CDR3 is 14 residues. Which cohort a participant joined came from the clinical history participants gave. The chain combines TRBV6-6 with TRBJ2-7, with D possibly being TRBD1 (5 bases). This clonotype originated in a man aged 25 to 40 who had recovered from COVID-19. The sequencing input was PBMCs or T cells enriched from blood (not recorded which). CDR3 in DNA: TGTGCCAGCAGTGCCCACCAGGGTCCCCTCGAGCAGTACTTC. Its translation is CASSAHQGPLEQYF.